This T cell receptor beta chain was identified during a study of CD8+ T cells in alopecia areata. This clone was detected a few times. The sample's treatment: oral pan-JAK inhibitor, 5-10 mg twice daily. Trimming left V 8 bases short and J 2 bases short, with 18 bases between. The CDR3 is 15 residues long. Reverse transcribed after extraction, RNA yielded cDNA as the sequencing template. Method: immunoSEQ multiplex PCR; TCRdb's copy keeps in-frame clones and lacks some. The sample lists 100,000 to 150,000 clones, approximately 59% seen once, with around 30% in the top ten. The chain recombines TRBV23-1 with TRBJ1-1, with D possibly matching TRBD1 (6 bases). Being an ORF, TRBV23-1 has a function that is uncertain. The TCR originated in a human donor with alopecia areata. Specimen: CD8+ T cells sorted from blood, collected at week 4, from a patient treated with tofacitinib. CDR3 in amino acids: CASRSSPGANTEAFF. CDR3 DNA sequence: TGCGCCAGCCGCTCTAGTCCAGGGGCCAACACTGAAGCTTTCTTT.